The 20 T cell receptor beta chains given below trace back to one sample, sequenced in a study of PD-L1 blockade in urothelial cancer. Clones were sequenced by immunoSEQ multiplex PCR, and TCRdb holds only the in-frame ones, with some missing. The sample gives tens of thousands of clones, 75% to 90% of which show up once; 1.5% to 2% is in the top ten. The time point here: pretreatment peripheral blood. The sequencing used PBMCs, collected around atezolizumab (anti-PD-L1) treatment. The origin of the receptors is a middle-aged man with urothelial cancer.

The rearrangement joins TRBV7-3 to TRBJ1-1, with 11 positions matching TRBD1. V shed 5 bases and J 5 bases; nucleotides not matched to a gene: 13. Germline values: CDR1 SGHTA, CDR2 FQGTGA. The CDR3 consists of 17 residues. In nucleotides, the CDR3 is TGTGCCAGCAGCCCCGGGACAGGGGGTTCGTTGATGACTGAAGCTTTCTTT. This encodes CASSPGTGGSLMTEAFF.

V and J are TRBV4-1 and TRBJ1-2; 12 nucleotides agree with TRBD1. Germline loops: CDR1 MGHRA, CDR2 YSYEKL. The V segment lost 0 bases and the J segment 4 bases; nucleotides outside the gene matches: 3. This CDR3 spans 16 amino acids. The CDR3 spells CASSQDGTGGLYGYTF. The CDR3 DNA is TGCGCCAGCAGCCAAGATGGGACAGGGGGCCTCTATGGCTACACCTTC.

As DNA, the CDR3 is TGTGCCAGCAGCGCGAAAAAAATGGACAGCCGGCGGACAGATACGCAGTATTTT. Its translation: CASSAKKMDSRRTDTQYF. V gene TRBV9 combines with J gene TRBJ2-3, with D possibly TRBD1 on 6 matching bases. Germline V lookup: CDR1 SGDLS, CDR2 YYNGEE. V was clipped by 3 bases and J by 3 bases, with 23 bases between them. This CDR3 is built from 18 residues. Together with reference TRBV9 and TRBJ2-3, the CDR3 gives the full variable domain: DSGVTQTPKHLITATGQRVTLRCSPRSGDLSVYWYQQSLDQGLQFLIQYYNGEERAKGNILERFSAQQFPDLHSELNLSSLELGDSALYFCASSAKKMDSRRTDTQYFGPGTRLTVL.

V is TRBV14 and J is TRBJ1-4; D might be TRBD1 (5 bases). V lost 4 bases and J 0 bases, leaving 15 bases between the germline ends. CDR1 and CDR2 from the germline V gene are SGHDN and FVKESK. This CDR3 has 17 amino acids. CDR3 nucleotide sequence: TGTGCCAGCAGCCGGAGGGGCGCCGGTGCAACTAATGAAAAACTGTTTTTT. Amino acid sequence: CASSRRGAGATNEKLFF. Full variable domain (remainder filled in from reference TRBV14 and TRBJ1-4): EAGVTQFPSHSVIEKGQTVTLRCDPISGHDNLYWYRRVMGKEIKFLLHFVKESKQDESGMPNNRFLAERTGGTYSTLKVQPAELEDSGVYFCASSRRGAGATNEKLFFGSGTQLSVL.

The chain links TRBV6-5 to TRBJ1-1, with 8 bases fitting TRBD1. This CDR3 region has 14 residues. Germline V gene sequence: CDR1 MNHEY, CDR2 SVGAGI. The V segment lost 5 bases and the J segment 4 bases; nucleotides outside the gene matches: 6. CDR3 sequence: CASSTRTGSTEAFF. Written as DNA, the CDR3 is TGTGCCAGCAGTACCAGGACAGGGAGCACTGAAGCTTTCTTT.

V and J are TRBV5-1 and TRBJ1-1; 10 bases match TRBD1. Germline loops: CDR1 SGHRS, CDR2 YFSETQ. V lost 0 bases to trimming and J lost 0 bases; unmatched junction nucleotides: 2. This CDR3 has 16 amino acids. CDR3 coding DNA: TGCGCCAGCAGCTTGGGGGGACAGGGGCTGAACACTGAAGCTTTCTTT. Protein product: CASSLGGQGLNTEAFF.

The chain carries TRBV15 and TRBJ1-4; 7 bases are a match to TRBD1. Trimming cost V 2 bases and J 7 bases; bases outside gene matches: 1. Germline lookup yields CDR1 LNHNV and CDR2 YYDKDF (reference sequence). The CDR3 length is 13 residues. The DNA of the CDR3 is TGTGCCACCAGCAGACACAGGGGTGAAAAACTGTTTTTT. Its translation: CATSRHRGEKLFF.

The V gene is TRBV5-1, the J gene TRBJ1-1; 7 positions agree with TRBD1. The J segment lost 0 bases and the V segment lost 4 bases, leaving 6 bases of the junction unmatched. The germline CDR1 and CDR2 sequences are SGHRS and YFSETQ. CDR3 length: 15 residues. The CDR3 spells CASSGKQGMNTEAFF. The DNA of the CDR3 is TGCGCCAGCAGCGGAAAACAGGGGATGAACACTGAAGCTTTCTTT.

This clone is categorized as medium-sized. The rearrangement links TRBV19 to TRBJ1-1; weak D call: TRBD1 (5 bases). Trimming shortened V by 3 bases and J by 5 bases, and 10 bases separated the two germline ends. This CDR3 is 13 amino acids long. Germline CDR1 is LNHDA and CDR2 is SQIVND (reference sequence). The CDR3 DNA reads TGTGCCAGTAGTATGGGGTCAGGGACTGAAGCTTTCTTT. This encodes CASSMGSGTEAFF.

The rearrangement joins TRBV29-1 to TRBJ2-3; possible D gene TRBD2, 6 bases. The CDR3 consists of 12 residues. Germline CDR1 reads SQVTM; CDR2 reads ANQGSEA. V lost 3 bases and J 3 bases, leaving 7 bases between the germline ends. This chain's CDR3 is CSVDRGTDTQYF. The CDR3 nucleotides are TGCAGCGTTGACCGGGGGACAGATACGCAGTATTTT.

The V and J genes are TRBV6-5 and TRBJ1-2; 10 bases are shared with TRBD1. Germline CDR1 and CDR2: MNHEY and SVGAGI. This CDR3 is built from 13 residues. With V trimmed by 7 bases and J by 4 bases, 3 bases remained unmatched. The CDR3 nucleotides are TGTGCCAGCAAGGGACAGGGGACCTATGGCTACACCTTC. Its translation is CASKGQGTYGYTF.

This clone was counted between two and nine times. The V gene is TRBV19, the J gene TRBJ2-1; a weak D match, TRBD2 (6 bases). This CDR3 has 13 residues. Trimming took off 3 bases at V and 6 bases at J, with 9 bases between the two ends. Germline CDR1 is LNHDA and CDR2 is SQIVND (reference sequence). DNA for the CDR3: TGTGCCAGTAGTATCTCGGGGGTCAATGAGCAGTTCTTC. Translated, it gives CASSISGVNEQFF.

Written as DNA, the CDR3 is TGTGCCAGCAGCTTACAGGCAGGGAACACTGAAGCTTTCTTT. Translation: CASSLQAGNTEAFF. The chain uses TRBV7-9 and TRBJ1-1; D ambiguous. Germline values: CDR1 SEHNR, CDR2 FQNEAQ (reference sequence). The V end lost 2 bases, the J end lost 1 base, and 8 bases lay between the germline ends. The CDR3 runs to 14 residues. Based on the CDR3 plus reference TRBV7-9 and TRBJ1-1, the full variable domain is DTGVSQNPRHKITKRGQNVTFRCDPISEHNRLYWYRQTLGQGPEFLTYFQNEAQLEKSRLLSDRFSAERPKGSFSTLEIQRTEQGDSAMYLCASSLQAGNTEAFFGQGTRLTVV.

This chain connects TRBV4-2 to TRBJ1-5, with TRBD1 as a possible D gene (5 bases). The CDR3 totals 14 residues. V gave up 3 bases and J gave up 5 bases, with 11 bases separating them. Germline-derived CDR1 and CDR2 are LGHNA and YNFKEQ. The CDR3 DNA follows: TGTGCCAGCAGCCAGGGGGGTCGCGATCAGCCCCAGCATTTT. It translates to CASSQGGRDQPQHF.

The rearrangement links TRBV15 to TRBJ1-2; no clear D. CDR1 is LNHNV and CDR2 is YYDKDF in the germline V gene (reference sequence). Deletions cut 8 bases from V and 5 bases from J, with 9 bases between. This CDR3 spans 11 amino acids. The DNA for the CDR3 is TGTGCCACCGGTGACGGGTATGGCTACACCTTC. Residues: CATGDGYGYTF. Full variable domain (missing parts from reference TRBV15 and TRBJ1-2): DAMVIQNPRYQVTQFGKPVTLSCSQTLNHNVMYWYQQKSSQAPKLLFHYYDKDFNNEADTPDNFQSRRPNTSFCFLDIRSPGLGDTAMYLCATGDGYGYTFGSGTRLTVV.

This chain uses TRBV18 with TRBJ2-5, with D possibly being TRBD1 (6 bases). Trimming stripped 6 bases from V and 11 bases from J, with 22 bases between. Germline CDR1 KGHSH, CDR2 LQKENI. The CDR3 is 14 residues long. CDR3 coding DNA: TGTGCCAGCTCGCAAGGACAGAAGTTGAGTGAGCAGTACTTC. It specifies CASSQGQKLSEQYF.

This clone was detected once. The chain links TRBV30 to TRBJ1-2; 8 bases agree with TRBD1. Germline V gene data show CDR1 as GTSNPN and CDR2 as SVGIG (reference sequence). V shed 0 bases and J 7 bases; nucleotides not matched to a gene: 7. The CDR3 runs to 14 residues. CDR3 region: CAWSVRQGASGYTF. The DNA for the CDR3 is TGTGCCTGGAGTGTACGCCAGGGGGCTAGTGGCTACACCTTC.

V usage is TRBV5-4 and J usage is TRBJ2-6; D uncertain. The CDR3 has 15 residues. From germline, CDR1 is SGHNT and CDR2 YYREEE (reference sequence). Trimming cost V 4 bases and J 0 bases, with 8 bases left between them. In DNA form, the CDR3 reads TGTGCCAGCAGCGTGAGGAGCTCTGGGGCCAACGTCCTGACTTTC. Protein product: CASSVRSSGANVLTF.

This clone showed up just a few times. J is TRBJ2-1 and V is TRBV7-9; 8 nucleotides match TRBD1. The CDR3 sequence is 13 residues long. Germline V CDR1 and CDR2: SEHNR, FQNEAQ (reference sequence). V gave up 5 bases and J gave up 6 bases; unmatched junction bases: 3. In DNA, the CDR3 is TGTGCCAGCAGCACCACAGGGGGCAATGAGCAGTTCTTC. It is translated as CASSTTGGNEQFF.

This clone showed up just a few times. The chain is built from TRBV4-2 and TRBJ2-1; possibly TRBD1 for D (5 bases). V was shortened by 3 bases and J by 7 bases, with 10 bases between the two germline ends. This CDR3 comprises 13 residues. The germline V gene encodes CDR1 LGHNA and CDR2 YNFKEQ. In nucleotides, the CDR3 is TGTGCCAGCAGCCACCTCCCAGGGAATGAGCAGTTCTTC. It specifies CASSHLPGNEQFF.